Following are 2 T cell receptor beta chains from one sample sequenced in a study of T cells in Graves' hyperthyroidism and ophthalmopathy. Using RNA transcripts as the source, TCR beta CDR3 regions were amplified. The HTBI primer set drove a first-round RT-PCR of the TCR CDR3. From the multiplex PCR reads, TCRdb called clonotypes with MiXCR, one entry per CDR3 protein. There are fewer than 600,000 distinct CDR3 sequences in the sample; approximately 14% occur only once, and 15% to 20% lies in the top ten. The specimen was blood. These receptors all come from a woman younger than 30 with Graves' hyperthyroidism.

With respect to this clonotype: A single base separates this from a much larger clone, so it may be a read error. The chain has TRBV10-3 and TRBJ2-7, with TRBD2 identical over 7 bases. The CDR3 has 14 amino acids. Germline trimming cut 4 bases from V and 0 bases from J; bases unmatched to any gene: 3. CDR1 ENHRY and CDR2 SYGVKD come from the germline V gene. This chain's CDR3 is CAISGGSASYEQYV. CDR3 coding DNA: TGTGCCATCAGTGGCGGGAGCGCCTCCTACGAGCAGTACGTC.

Many counts were recorded for this clonotype. The chain employs TRBV5-6 and TRBJ1-5; D is possibly TRBD1 (6 bases). V lost 4 bases to trimming and J lost 2 bases, with 16 bases between them. This CDR3 spans 16 amino acids. The germline V gene encodes CDR1 SGHDT and CDR2 YYEEEE. The CDR3 bases are TGTGCCAGCAGCCTGGGAACAGGGATAGGCAATCAGCCCCAGCATTTT. Translating gives CASSLGTGIGNQPQHF.